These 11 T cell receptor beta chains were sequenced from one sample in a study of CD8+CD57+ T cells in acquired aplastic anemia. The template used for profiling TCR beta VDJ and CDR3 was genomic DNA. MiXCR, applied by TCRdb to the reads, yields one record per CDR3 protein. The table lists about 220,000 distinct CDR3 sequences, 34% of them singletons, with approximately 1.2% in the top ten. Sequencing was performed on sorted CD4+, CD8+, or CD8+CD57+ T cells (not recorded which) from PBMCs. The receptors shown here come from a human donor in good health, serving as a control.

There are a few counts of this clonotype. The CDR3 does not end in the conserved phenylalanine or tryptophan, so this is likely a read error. CDR3 DNA: TGCGCCAGCAGCCGAATAGCGTTTCAAGAGACCCAGTACTCC. Encoded protein: CASSRIAFQETQYS. This chain joins TRBV12-3 or TRBV12-4 and TRBJ2-5; tentatively, D is TRBD2 (5 bases). This CDR3 contains 14 residues.

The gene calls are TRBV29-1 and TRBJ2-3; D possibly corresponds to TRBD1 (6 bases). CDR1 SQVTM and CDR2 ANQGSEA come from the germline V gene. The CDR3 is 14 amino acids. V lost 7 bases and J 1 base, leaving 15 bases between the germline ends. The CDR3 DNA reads TGCAGCGCTGGGGGCCCATCGGGCACAGATACGCAGTATTTT. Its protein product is CSAGGPSGTDTQYF.

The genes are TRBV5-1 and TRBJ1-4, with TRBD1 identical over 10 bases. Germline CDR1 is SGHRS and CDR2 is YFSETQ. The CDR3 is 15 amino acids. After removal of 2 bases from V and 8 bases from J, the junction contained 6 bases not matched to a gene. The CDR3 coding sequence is TGCGCCAGCAGCTTATTAGGACAGGGGGGCGAAAAACTGTTTTTT. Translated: CASSLLGQGGEKLFF. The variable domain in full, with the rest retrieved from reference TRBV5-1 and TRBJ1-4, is KAGVTQTPRYLIKTRGQQVTLSCSPISGHRSVSWYQQTPGQGLQFLFEYFSETQRNKGNFPGRFSGRQFSNSRSEMNVSTLELGDSALYLCASSLLGQGGEKLFFGSGTQLSVL.

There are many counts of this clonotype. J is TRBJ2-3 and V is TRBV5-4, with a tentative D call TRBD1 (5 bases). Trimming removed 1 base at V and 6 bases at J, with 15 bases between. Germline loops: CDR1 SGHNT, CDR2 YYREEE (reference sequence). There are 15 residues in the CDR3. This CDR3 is CASSLLSGPGDTQYF. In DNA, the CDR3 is TGTGCCAGCAGCTTGTTGTCAGGGCCAGGGGATACGCAGTATTTT.

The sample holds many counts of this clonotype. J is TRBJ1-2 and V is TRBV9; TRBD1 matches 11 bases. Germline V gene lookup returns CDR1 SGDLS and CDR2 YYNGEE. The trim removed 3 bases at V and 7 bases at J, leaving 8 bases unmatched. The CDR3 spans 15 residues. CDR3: CASSAMGQGGSGYTF. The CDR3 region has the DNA TGTGCCAGCAGCGCCATGGGACAGGGGGGATCTGGCTACACCTTC. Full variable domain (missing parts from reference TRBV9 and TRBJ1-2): DSGVTQTPKHLITATGQRVTLRCSPRSGDLSVYWYQQSLDQGLQFLIQYYNGEERAKGNILERFSAQQFPDLHSELNLSSLELGDSALYFCASSAMGQGGSGYTFGSGTRLTVV.

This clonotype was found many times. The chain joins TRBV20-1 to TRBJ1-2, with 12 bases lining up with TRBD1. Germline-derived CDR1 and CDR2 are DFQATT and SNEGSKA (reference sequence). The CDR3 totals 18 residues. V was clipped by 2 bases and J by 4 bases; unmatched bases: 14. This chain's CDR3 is CSARPPAGTGGIGYGYTF. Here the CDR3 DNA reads TGCAGTGCTAGACCCCCCGCCGGGACAGGGGGCATAGGCTATGGCTACACCTTC.

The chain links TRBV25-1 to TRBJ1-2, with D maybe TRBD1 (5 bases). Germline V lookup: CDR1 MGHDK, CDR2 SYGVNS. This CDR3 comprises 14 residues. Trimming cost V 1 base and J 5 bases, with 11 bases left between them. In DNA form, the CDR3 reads TGTGCCAGCAGTGAATCGGGGCAGGGTTATGGCTACACCTTC. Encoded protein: CASSESGQGYGYTF.

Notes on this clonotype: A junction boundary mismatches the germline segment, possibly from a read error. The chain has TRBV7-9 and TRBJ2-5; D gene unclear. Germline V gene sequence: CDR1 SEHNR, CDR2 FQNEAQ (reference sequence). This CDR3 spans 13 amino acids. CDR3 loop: CASSLGIQQTQYF. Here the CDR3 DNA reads TGTGCCAGCAGCTTGGGTATCCAACAGACCCAGTACTTC.

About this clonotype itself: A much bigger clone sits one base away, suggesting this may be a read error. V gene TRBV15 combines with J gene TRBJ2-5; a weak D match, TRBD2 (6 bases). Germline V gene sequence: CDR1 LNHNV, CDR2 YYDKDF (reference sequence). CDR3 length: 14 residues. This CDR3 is CATSRLRGIETPYF. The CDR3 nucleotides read TGTGCCACCAGCAGGTTACGGGGGATCGAGACCCCGTACTTC.

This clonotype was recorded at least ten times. This CDR3 is CAINNRDSSREQYF. CDR3 DNA: TGTGCCATCAACAACCGGGACAGCTCACGCGAGCAGTACTTC. The gene calls are TRBV10-3 and TRBJ2-7; 7 bases line up with TRBD1. The CDR3 runs 14 residues. Trimming removed 7 bases from V and 6 bases from J; junction bases left unmatched: 12. CDR1 is ENHRY and CDR2 is SYGVKD in the germline V gene.

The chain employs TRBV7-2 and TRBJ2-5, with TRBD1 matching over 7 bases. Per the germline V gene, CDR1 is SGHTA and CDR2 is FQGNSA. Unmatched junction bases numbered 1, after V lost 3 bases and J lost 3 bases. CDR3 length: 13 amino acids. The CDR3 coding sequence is TGTGCCAGCAGCTTCGGACAGGAAGAGACCCAGTACTTC. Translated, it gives CASSFGQEETQYF.